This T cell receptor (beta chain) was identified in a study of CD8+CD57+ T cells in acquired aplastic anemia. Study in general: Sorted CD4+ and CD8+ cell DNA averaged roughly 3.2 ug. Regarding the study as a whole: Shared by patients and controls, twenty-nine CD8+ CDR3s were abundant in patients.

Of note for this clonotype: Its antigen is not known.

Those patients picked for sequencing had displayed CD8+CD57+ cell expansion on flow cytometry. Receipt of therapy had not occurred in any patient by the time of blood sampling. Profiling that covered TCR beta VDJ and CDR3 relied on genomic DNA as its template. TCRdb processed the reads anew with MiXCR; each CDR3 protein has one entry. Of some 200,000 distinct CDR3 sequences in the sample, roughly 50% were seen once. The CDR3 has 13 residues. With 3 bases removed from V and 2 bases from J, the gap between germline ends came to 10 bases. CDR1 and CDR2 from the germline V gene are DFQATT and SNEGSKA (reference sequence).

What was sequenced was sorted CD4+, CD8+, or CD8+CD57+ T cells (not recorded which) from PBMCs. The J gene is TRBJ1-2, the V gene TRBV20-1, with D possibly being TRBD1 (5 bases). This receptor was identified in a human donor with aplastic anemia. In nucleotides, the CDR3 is TGCAGTGCTAGGGGCAGGGCGAACTATGGCTACACCTTC. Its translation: CSARGRANYGYTF.